This T cell receptor beta chain came from a study of cytomegalovirus exposure and HLA in healthy donors. Findings of the study overall: Among CMV-associated TCR beta chains, most appeared HLA-restricted in a later analysis. The authors considered a cluster of highly shared sequence variants likely to be a sequencing artifact. Analysis was carried out at a later point, and it linked a missense DCLRE1C variant to TCR beta V- and J-gene trimming. Reportedly, fewer N-insertions than the approximately 600-donor mean appeared in an Asian-associated ancestry cluster in a later analysis.

Notes on this clone: Antigen unknown.

In germline, CDR1 is MGHRA, CDR2 YSYEKL. V was clipped by 3 bases and J by 4 bases, with 16 bases between them. There are 16 residues in the CDR3. This PCR relied on a set of 60 Vbeta primers and 13 Jbeta primers. Repertoires were generated with immunoSEQ multiplex PCR, while TCRdb's copy carries only in-frame clones and drops some. This sample contains approximately 50,000 clones. V usage is TRBV4-1 and J usage is TRBJ1-5; perhaps TRBD1 as D (5 bases). Input material: PBMCs. This clonotype was sampled from a young man in good health and CMV-seropositive. The CDR3 protein is CASSQPFQGPNQPQHF. CDR3 in DNA: TGCGCCAGCAGCCAGCCTTTCCAGGGTCCTAATCAGCCCCAGCATTTT.